One sample yielded the 9 T cell receptor beta chains listed below, sequenced in a study of T-cell reconstitution after alpha-beta-depleted transplantation in children (dated by TCRdb to the mid-2010s). Preparation of the library involved PCR. Instrument used: Illumina HiSeq 2500. Molecular barcoding was employed in the preparation of TCR libraries, with unique molecular identifiers being used to normalize TCRbeta repertoire quantification. The raw public data were reprocessed by TCRdb itself: fastp quality trimming at Q25, MiXCR clonotype calling, in-frame beta chains only. Each entry is one CDR3 protein sequence, shown with its most common DNA and genes. A total of hundreds of thousands of distinct CDR3 sequences appear in this sample, around a sixth of them only once. The ten largest clones take up about 41% of the sample. What this sample's treatment or condition label stands for: allogeneic hematopoietic cell transplantation with graft depleted of TCRalphabeta T cells and CD19 B cells.

Sequencing was performed on PBMCs, mostly from graft donor cells, taken 360 days after TCRalphabeta/CD19-depleted stem cell transplant. The receptor source for this set is a male patient between 2 and 10 years old who had a stem cell transplant for acute lymphoblastic leukemia, so the T cells may come from the graft donor.

CDR3 region: CASSSTGGLNEQYF. CDR3 DNA sequence: TGTGCCAGCAGCTCGACAGGGGGCCTGAACGAGCAGTACTTC. V usage is TRBV5-6 and J usage is TRBJ2-7; 10 nucleotides match TRBD1. J gave up 5 bases and V 3 bases, and 5 bases lay outside the gene matches. CDR3 length: 14 residues. Germline values: CDR1 SGHDT, CDR2 YYEEEE.

The V call is TRBV15, the J call TRBJ2-7; D may be TRBD1 (5 bases). This CDR3 spans 11 amino acids. Per the germline V gene, CDR1 is LNHNV and CDR2 is YYDKDF (reference sequence). Trimming took 9 bases from V and 3 from J, leaving 9 bases between them. The CDR3 loop reads CATSDSYEQYF. The CDR3 nucleotides are TGTGCCACTTCTGACAGCTACGAGCAGTACTTC.

This clonotype was counted between two and nine times. The V and J genes are TRBV5-5 and TRBJ2-7; 9 nucleotides line up with TRBD1. The CDR3 totals 13 residues. V trimming: 5 bases; J trimming: 6 bases; junction bases outside the gene matches: 6. Germline CDR1 SGHKS, CDR2 YYEKEE (reference sequence). CDR3 nucleotides: TGTGCCAGCAGTTTACAGGGGGCTACCGAGCAGTACTTC. It translates to CASSLQGATEQYF.

The chain joins TRBV20-1 to TRBJ2-5; D is tentatively TRBD1 or TRBD2 (5 bases each). V was clipped by 0 bases and J by 4 bases, with 18 bases between them. Per germline, CDR1 DFQATT and CDR2 SNEGSKA (reference sequence). The CDR3 contains 16 residues. The CDR3 spells CSARDWSSKRGETQYF. In DNA form, the CDR3 reads TGCAGTGCTAGAGATTGGAGTAGCAAGAGGGGAGAGACCCAGTACTTC.

The chain recombines TRBV25-1 with TRBJ2-7; D is tentatively TRBD1 or TRBD2 (5 bases each). The CDR3 covers 13 residues. With 7 bases removed from V and 2 bases from J, the gap between germline ends came to 12 bases. CDR1 is MGHDK, CDR2 SYGVNS, per germline. This CDR3 reads CASTGVGAYEQYF. The CDR3 region has the DNA TGTGCCAGCACGGGTGTGGGGGCCTACGAGCAGTACTTC.

This clonotype has at least ten counts. The rearrangement links TRBV6-1 to TRBJ2-5; 7 bases fit TRBD1. The V gene's germline CDR1 is MNHNS and CDR2 SASEGT. V lost 5 bases and J lost 3; bases outside the gene matches: 9. CDR3 length: 15 amino acids. The CDR3 sequence: CASSPWTGGKETQYF. In DNA, the CDR3 is TGTGCCAGCAGTCCCTGGACAGGAGGCAAAGAGACCCAGTACTTC.

This clonotype has a handful of counts. V is TRBV3-1 and J is TRBJ1-1; TRBD1 agrees at 11 bases. The germline CDR1 and CDR2 sequences are LGHDT and YNNKEL (reference sequence). CDR3 length: 16 amino acids. J gave up 10 bases and V 1 base, and 11 bases lay outside the gene matches. The CDR3 nucleotides are TGTGCCAGCAGCCAAGTACGGTCCGGGACAGGGGGAATAGCTTTCTTT. Encoded protein: CASSQVRSGTGGIAFF. The entire variable domain, with the rest obtained from reference TRBV3-1 and TRBJ1-1, is as follows: DTAVSQTPKYLVTQMGNDKSIKCEQNLGHDTMYWYKQDSKKFLKIMFSYNNKELIINETVPNRFSPKSPDKAHLNLHINSLELGDSAVYFCASSQVRSGTGGIAFFGQGTRLTVV.

This chain connects TRBV5-8 to TRBJ2-3; the D is unclear. The CDR3 is made up of 16 amino acids. The V and J ends lost 6 bases and 0 bases respectively, with 17 bases between them. Germline V gives CDR1 SGHTS, CDR2 YDEGEE. CDR3 in amino acids: CASTTVWQVSTDTQYF. As DNA, the CDR3 is TGTGCCAGCACCACCGTATGGCAGGTTAGCACAGATACGCAGTATTTT. The full variable domain, completed using reference TRBV5-8 and TRBJ2-3, is EAGVTQSPTHLIKTRGQQATLRCSPISGHTSVYWYQQALGLGLQFLLWYDEGEERNRGNFPPRFSGRQFPNYSSELNVNALELEDSALYLCASTTVWQVSTDTQYFGPGTRLTVL.

This clonotype was picked up a small number of times. V usage is TRBV28 and J usage is TRBJ2-1; TRBD2 matches 12 bases. The J segment lost 4 bases and the V segment lost 4 bases, leaving 5 bases of the junction unmatched. The germline CDR1 and CDR2 sequences are MDHEN and SYDVKM. The length of the CDR3 is 16 residues. CDR3 in DNA: TGTGCCAGCAGTTCGACTAGCGGGAGAGGGTACAATGAGCAGTTCTTC. It specifies CASSSTSGRGYNEQFF.